This TCR beta chain was identified in a study of spatial heterogeneity in lung cancer. For the study at large: The mean occurrence of each unique TCR and UMI combination in raw reads exceeded nine.

The sample's time point: sample taken at primary tumor resection. Sequencing covered unsorted whole RNA taken from tumor, nontumor lung or frozen PBMC. TCRdb fed the 5' RACE reads into MiXCR, producing one record per CDR3 protein. The sample holds about 48,000 distinct CDR3 sequences; roughly 5.7% are singletons and the top ten take around 10%. Germline loops: CDR1 SGHDT, CDR2 YYEEEE. The CDR3 runs to 14 residues. The V and J ends lost 2 bases and 7 bases respectively, with 12 bases between them. The chain joins TRBV5-6 to TRBJ1-4, with D tentatively TRBD1 (5 bases). Material: PBMCs, obtained at surgery. The source is a male donor with early-stage non-small cell lung cancer. The CDR3 protein is CASSFLQGGEKLFF. The CDR3 DNA reads as TGTGCCAGCAGCTTTCTCCAGGGAGGTGAAAAACTGTTTTTT.